Included here is one TCR beta chain sequence, with context. The antigen remains unidentified. The sample is drawn from a study of shared clonotypes between healthy human individuals. On the study more broadly: A donor's plate count was three for CD4 naive and three for CD4 memory; CD8 naive had two and CD8 memory one. Findings and caveats of the study: Several donors held 4.5% to 5% of naive CD4 clonotypes in common.

The method was immunoSEQ multiplex PCR; TCRdb's version includes in-frame clones alone and lacks a portion of them. The data contain a few million clones, about 94% of them seen just once; the ten biggest clones take up about 0.13%. The CDR3 length is 15 residues. The germline V and J ends were trimmed by 5 bases and 6 bases, with 14 bases remaining between them. CDR1 is MNHEY and CDR2 is SVGAGI in the germline V gene. What was sequenced was naive CD4+ T cells sorted from blood. Subset indicated: CD45RA+ positively selected. The chain joins TRBV6-5 to TRBJ1-6; D remains unclear. The TCR was taken from a young man in good health. Written as DNA, the CDR3 is TGTGCCAGCAGTAAAGGCCCCTTCTCTAATTCACCCCTCCACTTT. This gives the protein CASSKGPFSNSPLHF.